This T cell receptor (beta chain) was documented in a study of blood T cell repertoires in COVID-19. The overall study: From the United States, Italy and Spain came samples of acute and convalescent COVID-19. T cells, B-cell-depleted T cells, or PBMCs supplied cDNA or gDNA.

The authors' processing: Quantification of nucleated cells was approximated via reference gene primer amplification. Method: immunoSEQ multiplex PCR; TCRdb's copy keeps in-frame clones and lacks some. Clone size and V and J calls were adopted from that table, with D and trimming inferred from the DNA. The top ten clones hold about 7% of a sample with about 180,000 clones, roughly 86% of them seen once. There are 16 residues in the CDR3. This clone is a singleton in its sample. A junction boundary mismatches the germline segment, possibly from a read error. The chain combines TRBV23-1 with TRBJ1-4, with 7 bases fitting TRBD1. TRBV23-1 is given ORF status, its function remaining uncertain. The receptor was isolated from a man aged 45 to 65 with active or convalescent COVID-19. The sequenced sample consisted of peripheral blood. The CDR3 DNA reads TGCGCCAGCAGTCAATCGATCGGTCGTGGGGACAGCCGGGTGCTTTTT. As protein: CASSQSIGRGDSRVLF.